This T cell receptor beta chain was documented in a study of CD8+ T cells in alopecia areata. The study's findings and limits: Normal scalp had lower clonality than lesional scalp, with alopecia totalis/universalis lesions showing this most strongly.

This clone was seen only a few times. Antigen unknown. Sequencing templates came from extracted RNA that was reverse transcribed into cDNA. The method was immunoSEQ multiplex PCR; TCRdb's version includes in-frame clones alone and lacks a portion of them. In the table there are around 150,000 clones, about 54% of which are singletons. The CDR3 runs 13 residues. The germline V gene encodes CDR1 SGHTA and CDR2 FQGNSA. Trimming stripped 5 bases from V and 2 bases from J, with 8 bases between. PBMC-derived CD4+ and CD8+ T cells were sorted. The clonotype was recovered from a human donor in good health. The chain couples TRBV7-2 to TRBJ2-3, with D unresolved. The sample taken for sequencing was CD4+ T cells sorted from blood. The CDR3 here is CASSKDHTDTQYF. Written as DNA, the CDR3 is TGTGCCAGCAGCAAAGACCACACAGATACGCAGTATTTT.